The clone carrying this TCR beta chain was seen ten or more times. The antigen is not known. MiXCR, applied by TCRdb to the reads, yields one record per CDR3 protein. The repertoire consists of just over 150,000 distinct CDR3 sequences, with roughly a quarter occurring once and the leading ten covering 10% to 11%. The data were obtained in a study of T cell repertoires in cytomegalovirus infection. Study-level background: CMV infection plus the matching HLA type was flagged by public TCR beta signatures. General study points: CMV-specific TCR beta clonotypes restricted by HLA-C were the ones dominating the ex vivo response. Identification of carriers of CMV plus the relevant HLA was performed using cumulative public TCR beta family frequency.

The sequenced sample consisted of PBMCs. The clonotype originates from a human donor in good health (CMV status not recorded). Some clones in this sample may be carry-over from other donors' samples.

The CDR3 reads CASSLETLSNQPQHF. The CDR3 DNA sequence: TGTGCCAGCAGCTTAGAGACACTTAGCAATCAGCCCCAGCATTTT. The chain combines TRBV7-2 with TRBJ1-5; unclear D gene. The germline V and J ends were trimmed by 1 base and 0 bases, with 7 bases remaining between them. Looked up from germline, CDR1 is SGHTA and CDR2 is FQGNSA. This CDR3 comprises 15 residues.